The 25 T cell receptor beta chains given below trace back to one sample, sequenced in a study of identical twins. Each CDR3 protein is one row after TCRdb ran MiXCR on the 5' RACE reads. The sample includes 690,000 or so distinct CDR3 sequences, approximately 9% of them seen just once. The sample was also reused in another study, on yellow fever vaccine responses in identical twins.

Sequencing input: PBMCs. These receptors were taken from a woman between 18 and 29 years old in good health.

This clonotype showed up many times. The gene calls are TRBV5-1 and TRBJ2-2, with a tentative D call TRBD2 (5 bases). V was cut by 0 bases and J by 6 bases, with 15 bases left in between. The CDR3 runs to 16 residues. The germline CDR1 and CDR2 sequences are SGHRS and YFSETQ. The chain's CDR3 is CASSLDSPGIAGELFF. CDR3 DNA sequence: TGCGCCAGCAGCTTGGACTCCCCGGGGATTGCCGGGGAGCTGTTTTTT.

This clonotype was seen a few times. CDR3: CASPGTDSSNEQFF. The CDR3 coding sequence is TGTGCCAGCCCAGGGACGGATTCGTCCAATGAGCAGTTCTTC. The chain employs TRBV7-9 and TRBJ2-1; perhaps D is TRBD1 or TRBD2 (5 bases each). CDR1 and CDR2 (germline): SEHNR, FQNEAQ (reference sequence). Trimming removed 8 bases at V and 6 bases at J, with 17 bases between. The CDR3 length is 14 residues.

In its sample, this clonotype was seen a few times. The V gene is TRBV10-3, the J gene TRBJ2-3, with no clear D. The germline V gene encodes CDR1 ENHRY and CDR2 SYGVKD. The CDR3 spans 11 residues. Trimming stripped 2 bases from V and 6 bases from J, with 3 bases between. The DNA of the CDR3 is TGTGCCATCAGTGAGGTGGATACGCAGTATTTT. Its translation is CAISEVDTQYF.

The V gene is TRBV6-2 or TRBV6-3, the J gene TRBJ2-3; D may be TRBD2 (5 bases). In germline, CDR1 is MNHEY, CDR2 SVGEGT. Trimming shortened V by 2 bases and J by 6 bases, and 18 bases separated the two germline ends. The CDR3 has 16 residues. The CDR3 protein is CASSYRAVGGWDTQYF. The CDR3 coding sequence is TGTGCCAGCAGTTACCGAGCGGTAGGAGGTTGGGATACGCAGTATTTT.

This clonotype has only a few counts. The chain carries TRBV28 and TRBJ2-7; maybe TRBD1 (6 bases). Per the germline V gene, CDR1 is MDHEN and CDR2 is SYDVKM. V lost 3 bases to trimming and J lost 0 bases, with 12 bases between them. This CDR3 has 15 amino acids. CDR3 in amino acids: CASSFDRRSSYEQYF. In DNA, the CDR3 is TGTGCCAGCAGTTTTGACAGGAGGAGCTCCTACGAGCAGTACTTC.

This clonotype came up a few times. The chain combines TRBV4-3 with TRBJ2-4; D remains unclear. Trimming took 1 base from V and 9 from J, leaving 16 bases between them. CDR3 length: 15 amino acids. Looked up from germline, CDR1 is LGHNA and CDR2 is YSLEER. DNA of the CDR3: TGCGCCAGCAGCCAAGCATTGGGTGGGTTGGGCATTCAGTACTTC. This sequence encodes CASSQALGGLGIQYF.

There are many counts of this clonotype. The rearrangement uses TRBV5-1 and TRBJ2-7; D not certain. This CDR3 spans 14 amino acids. V lost 1 base, J lost 2 bases, and 10 bases lay in between. The V gene's germline CDR1 is SGHRS and CDR2 YFSETQ. DNA of the CDR3: TGCGCCAGCAGCTTGTTTGTGGGGACCTACGAGCAGTACTTC. Translating gives CASSLFVGTYEQYF.

The rearrangement links TRBV20-1 to TRBJ2-7, with 11 positions matching TRBD2. This CDR3 comprises 13 residues. Germline CDR1 DFQATT, CDR2 SNEGSKA (reference sequence). With V trimmed by 5 bases and J by 4 bases, 4 bases remained unmatched. CDR3 nucleotides: TGCAGTGCTTGGGGACTAGCGGTTTACGAGCAGTACTTC. It encodes CSAWGLAVYEQYF.

This clonotype appeared many times. The J gene is TRBJ1-2, the V gene TRBV15, with TRBD1 matching 9 bases. Germline V gene lookup returns CDR1 LNHNV and CDR2 YYDKDF (reference sequence). Trimming removed 8 bases from V and 7 bases from J; junction bases left unmatched: 14. The CDR3 is 15 residues long. The CDR3 DNA reads as TGTGCCACCGATACGAGAGGACAGGGGAATGGTGGCTACACCTTC. It yields the protein CATDTRGQGNGGYTF.

The rearrangement links TRBV10-3 to TRBJ2-7, with 8 bases aligning to TRBD1. The CDR3 is made up of 12 amino acids. The J segment lost 2 bases and the V segment lost 10 bases, leaving 4 bases of the junction unmatched. Germline V gene sequence: CDR1 ENHRY, CDR2 SYGVKD. DNA of the CDR3: TGTGCCAACGGACAGGGCGCCTACGAGCAGTACTTC. This translates into CANGQGAYEQYF.

This chain links TRBV20-1 with TRBJ1-2; D is uncertain. CDR3 size: 13 residues. V lost 1 base, J lost 5 bases, and 11 bases lay in between. Germline values: CDR1 DFQATT, CDR2 SNEGSKA (reference sequence). CDR3 nucleotide sequence: TGCAGTGCTAGAGGGGCGGAATTTTATGGCTACACCTTC. Translation gives CSARGAEFYGYTF.

This clonotype was detected ten times or more. The chain carries TRBV7-9 and TRBJ2-7, with 10 bases aligning to TRBD2. J lost 2 bases, V lost 2 bases, and 6 bases had no gene match. CDR1 and CDR2 from the germline V gene are SEHNR and FQNEAQ (reference sequence). The CDR3 has 16 amino acids. The CDR3, as DNA: TGTGCCAGCAGCTTATTTGGGACTAGCGTTACCTACGAGCAGTACTTC. Translated: CASSLFGTSVTYEQYF.

This clonotype showed up just a few times. This chain uses TRBV9 with TRBJ2-7; D gene uncertain. Per the germline V gene, CDR1 is SGDLS and CDR2 is YYNGEE. V was shortened by 1 base and J by 5 bases, with 7 bases between the two germline ends. This CDR3 spans 12 amino acids. The CDR3 spells CASSVNSDEQYF. CDR3 DNA: TGTGCCAGCAGCGTAAATTCGGACGAGCAGTACTTC.

V gene TRBV9 combines with J gene TRBJ2-3, with unresolved D. Germline CDR1 and CDR2: SGDLS and YYNGEE. The length of the CDR3 is 13 residues. The V end was cut by 3 bases, the J end by 3 bases, with 8 bases between. The CDR3 region is CASSAWGTDTQYF. CDR3 in DNA: TGTGCCAGCAGCGCTTGGGGAACAGATACGCAGTATTTT.

V and J are TRBV7-9 and TRBJ1-1, with D perhaps matching TRBD1 (6 bases). Deletions cut 1 base from V and 5 bases from J, with 14 bases between. CDR1 and CDR2 (germline): SEHNR, FQNEAQ (reference sequence). This CDR3 comprises 15 residues. CDR3 sequence: CASSLVGSGVTEAFF. The DNA of the CDR3 is TGTGCCAGCAGCTTAGTGGGCTCAGGGGTAACTGAAGCTTTCTTT.

Remarks on this clonotype: This may come from a read error, since a much larger clone is one base off. The chain joins TRBV7-8 to TRBJ1-1; D unresolved. This CDR3 contains 17 residues. V lost 3 bases and J lost 0, with 17 bases in between. Germline V gene sequence: CDR1 SGHVS, CDR2 FQNEAQ. In DNA form, the CDR3 reads TGTGCCAGCAGCTTCCCCCCGATCTACACCTTGAACACTGAAGCTTTCTTT. It translates to CASSFPPIYTLNTEAFF.

The chain recombines TRBV6-2 or TRBV6-3 with TRBJ2-1; D uncertain. The CDR3 sequence is 12 residues long. CDR1 is MNHEY and CDR2 is SVGEGT in the germline V gene. V was trimmed by 4 bases and J by 3 bases, leaving 4 bases between them. Here the CDR3 DNA reads TGTGCCAGCAGTTGGGGCTACAATGAGCAGTTCTTC. Residues: CASSWGYNEQFF.

The chain is built from TRBV7-2 and TRBJ2-1, with TRBD2 matching over 8 bases. V trimming: 1 base; J trimming: 8 bases; junction bases outside the gene matches: 10. The germline gives CDR1 SGHTA, CDR2 FQGNSA. The CDR3 contains 16 residues. The CDR3 region is CASSLEFRGGQYEQFF. The CDR3 DNA is TGTGCCAGCAGCTTAGAATTTCGGGGGGGCCAATATGAGCAGTTCTTC. Filled out from reference TRBV7-2 and TRBJ2-1, the complete variable domain reads GAGVSQSPSNKVTEKGKDVELRCDPISGHTALYWYRQSLGQGLEFLIYFQGNSAPDKSGLPSDRFSAERTGGSVSTLTIQRTQQEDSAVYLCASSLEFRGGQYEQFFGPGTRLTVL.

The CDR3 spells CASSEDLRAGELFF. In DNA, the CDR3 is TGTGCCAGCAGCGAAGACCTGAGGGCCGGGGAGCTGTTTTTT. The chain is built from TRBV5-6 and TRBJ2-2; D might be TRBD2 (5 bases). Germline CDR1 and CDR2: SGHDT and YYEEEE. There are 14 residues in the CDR3. Trimming removed 4 bases at V and 6 bases at J, with 13 bases between.

The rearrangement uses TRBV29-1 and TRBJ2-3, with D hard to call. V was shortened by 5 bases and J by 2 bases, with 11 bases between the two germline ends. There are 13 residues in the CDR3. Germline CDR1 SQVTM, CDR2 ANQGSEA. The CDR3 DNA reads TGCAGCGTTCAAACTACCGCCACAGATACGCAGTATTTT. This encodes CSVQTTATDTQYF.

This chain connects TRBV28 to TRBJ2-7; 9 bases fit TRBD1. The length of the CDR3 is 15 residues. CDR1 MDHEN and CDR2 SYDVKM come from the germline V gene. V lost 5 bases, J lost 3 bases, and 8 bases stayed unmatched. The CDR3: CASSDPGQGFYEQYF. The CDR3 DNA reads as TGTGCCAGCAGTGACCCCGGACAGGGGTTCTACGAGCAGTACTTC.

This clonotype was seen a handful of times. V is TRBV28 and J is TRBJ2-6, with TRBD1 as a possible D gene (6 bases). V lost 6 bases and J lost 0, with 12 bases in between. The germline CDR1 and CDR2 sequences are MDHEN and SYDVKM. The CDR3 covers 16 residues. CDR3 sequence: CASRTGFSSGANVLTF. DNA of the CDR3: TGTGCCAGCAGGACAGGTTTCAGCTCTGGGGCCAACGTCCTGACTTTC.

V is TRBV6-5 and J is TRBJ2-3; D gene unclear. CDR3 length equals 16 residues. Germline lookup yields CDR1 MNHEY and CDR2 SVGAGI. The V end lost 2 bases, the J end lost 0 bases, and 12 bases lay between the germline ends. CDR3 nucleotides: TGTGCCAGCAGTTACCAAGCGAAACCTAGCACAGATACGCAGTATTTT. Translated: CASSYQAKPSTDTQYF.

The chain has TRBV7-8 and TRBJ2-7; D gene unclear. CDR1 is SGHVS, CDR2 FQNEAQ, per germline. V was pared by 5 bases and J by 2 bases, with 16 bases between. The CDR3 totals 15 residues. CDR3 in DNA: TGTGCCAGCAGCCACTACACGGAACCCACCTACGAGCAGTACTTC. Translated, it gives CASSHYTEPTYEQYF. The full variable domain, rest sourced from reference TRBV7-8 and TRBJ2-7, is GAGVSQSPRYKVAKRGQDVALRCDPISGHVSLFWYQQALGQGPEFLTYFQNEAQLDKSGLPSDRFFAERPEGSVSTLKIQRTQQEDSAVYLCASSHYTEPTYEQYFGPGTRLTVT.

There are a few counts of this clonotype. V and J are TRBV7-9 and TRBJ2-1; TRBD1 might be the D (6 bases). Germline CDR1 SEHNR, CDR2 FQNEAQ (reference sequence). V was cut by 5 bases and J by 7 bases, with 9 bases left in between. The CDR3 runs to 12 residues. CDR3 loop: CASSPGTNEQFF. In DNA form, the CDR3 reads TGTGCCAGCAGCCCCGGGACAAATGAGCAGTTCTTC.